This TCR beta chain was sequenced for a study of T cell responses to AZD1222 COVID-19 vaccine. Study conclusions and caveats: Among those given AZD1222, only 6 or 7 were seropositive at baseline.

Only in-frame clones appear in the TCRdb table, and some are missing; sequencing was by immunoSEQ multiplex PCR. There are about 160,000 clones in the sample; 90% occur only once, and approximately 1.5% lies in the top ten. In the case of this clone: The antigen remains undetermined.

This TCR came from an adult in good health. The sequencing used peripheral blood, collected on day 0 of AZD1222 vaccination.

The CDR3 DNA is TGTGCCAGCAGCTTGCGGGACAGGACTAACTATGGCTACACCTTC. This translates into CASSLRDRTNYGYTF. The V call is TRBV7-2, the J call TRBJ1-2; 8 bases are shared with TRBD1. The V and J ends lost 3 bases and 0 bases, in that order; junction bases with no gene match: 3. This CDR3 has 15 amino acids. Germline V gene lookup returns CDR1 SGHTA and CDR2 FQGNSA.